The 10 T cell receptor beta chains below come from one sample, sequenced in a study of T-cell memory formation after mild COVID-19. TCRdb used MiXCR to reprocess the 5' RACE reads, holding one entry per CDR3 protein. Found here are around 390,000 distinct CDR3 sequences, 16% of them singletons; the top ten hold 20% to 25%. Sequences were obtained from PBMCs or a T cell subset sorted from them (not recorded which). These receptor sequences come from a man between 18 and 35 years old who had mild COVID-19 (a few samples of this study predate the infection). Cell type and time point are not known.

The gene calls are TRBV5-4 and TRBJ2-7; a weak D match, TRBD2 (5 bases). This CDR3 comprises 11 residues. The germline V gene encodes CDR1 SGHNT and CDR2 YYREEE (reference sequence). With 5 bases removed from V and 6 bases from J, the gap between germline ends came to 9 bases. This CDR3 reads CASSHGVEQYF. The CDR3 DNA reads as TGTGCCAGCAGTCACGGGGTCGAGCAGTACTTC.

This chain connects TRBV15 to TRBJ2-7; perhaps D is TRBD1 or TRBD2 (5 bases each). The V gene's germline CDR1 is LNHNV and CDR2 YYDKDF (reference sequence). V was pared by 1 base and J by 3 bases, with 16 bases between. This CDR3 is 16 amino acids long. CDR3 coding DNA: TGTGCCACCAGCAGAGGCACCGGGACGATGATCTACGAGCAGTACGTC. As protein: CATSRGTGTMIYEQYV.

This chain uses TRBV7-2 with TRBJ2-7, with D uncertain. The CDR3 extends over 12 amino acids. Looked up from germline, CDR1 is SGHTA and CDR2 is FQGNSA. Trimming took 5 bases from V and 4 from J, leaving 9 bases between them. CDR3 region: CASSTHQYEQYF. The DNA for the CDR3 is TGTGCCAGCAGCACCCATCAGTACGAGCAGTACTTC.

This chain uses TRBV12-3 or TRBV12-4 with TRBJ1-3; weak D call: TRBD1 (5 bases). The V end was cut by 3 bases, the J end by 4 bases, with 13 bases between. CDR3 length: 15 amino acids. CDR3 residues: CASSFSRDAGNTIYF. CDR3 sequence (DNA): TGTGCCAGCAGTTTTAGCCGGGACGCAGGAAACACCATATATTTT.

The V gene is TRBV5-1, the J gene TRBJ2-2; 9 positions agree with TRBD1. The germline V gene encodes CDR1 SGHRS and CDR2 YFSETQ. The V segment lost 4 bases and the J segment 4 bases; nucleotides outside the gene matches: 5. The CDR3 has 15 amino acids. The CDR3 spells CASSGPGQGTGELFF. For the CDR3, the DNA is TGCGCCAGCAGCGGTCCGGGACAGGGCACCGGGGAGCTGTTTTTT. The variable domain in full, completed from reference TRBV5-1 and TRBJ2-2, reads KAGVTQTPRYLIKTRGQQVTLSCSPISGHRSVSWYQQTPGQGLQFLFEYFSETQRNKGNFPGRFSGRQFSNSRSEMNVSTLELGDSALYLCASSGPGQGTGELFFGEGSRLTVL.

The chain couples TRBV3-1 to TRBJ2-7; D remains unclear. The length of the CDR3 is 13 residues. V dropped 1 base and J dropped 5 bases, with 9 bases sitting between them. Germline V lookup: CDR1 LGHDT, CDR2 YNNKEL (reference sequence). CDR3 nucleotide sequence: TGTGCCAGCAGCCAAGGTTGGTCCGACGAGCAGTACTTC. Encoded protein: CASSQGWSDEQYF.

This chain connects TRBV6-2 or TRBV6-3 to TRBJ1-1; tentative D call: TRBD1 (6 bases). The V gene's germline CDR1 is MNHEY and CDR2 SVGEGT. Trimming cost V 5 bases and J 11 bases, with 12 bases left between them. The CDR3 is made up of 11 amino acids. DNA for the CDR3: TGTGCCAGCAGTCTTCAGGGGTGGGCTTTCTTT. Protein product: CASSLQGWAFF.

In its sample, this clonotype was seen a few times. The CDR3 sequence is CASRVRPFSYEQYF. CDR3 DNA sequence: TGTGCCAGCAGAGTACGGCCTTTCTCCTACGAGCAGTACTTC. This chain uses TRBV27 with TRBJ2-7; D call uncertain. Germline CDR1 is MNHEY and CDR2 is SMNVEV (reference sequence). V shed 6 bases and J shed 0 bases, with 12 bases lying between them. CDR3 length: 14 amino acids.

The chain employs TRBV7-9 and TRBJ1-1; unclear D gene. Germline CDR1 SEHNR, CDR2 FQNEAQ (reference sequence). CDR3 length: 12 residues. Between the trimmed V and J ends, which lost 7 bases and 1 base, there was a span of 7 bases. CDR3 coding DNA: TGTGCCAGCACGCAGGAGAACACTGAAGCTTTCTTT. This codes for CASTQENTEAFF.

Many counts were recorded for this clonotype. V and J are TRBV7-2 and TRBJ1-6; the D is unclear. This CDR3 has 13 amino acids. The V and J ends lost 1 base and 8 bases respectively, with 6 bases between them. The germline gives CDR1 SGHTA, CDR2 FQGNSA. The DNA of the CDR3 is TGTGCCAGCAGCTTAGAGAGAGATTCACCCCTCCACTTT. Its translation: CASSLERDSPLHF.